The 24 T cell receptor beta chains listed next were all sequenced from one sample in a study of T cells in Graves' hyperthyroidism and ophthalmopathy. Amplification targeted TCR beta CDR3 regions from RNA transcripts. The TCR CDR3 was amplified in a first-round RT-PCR using the HTBI primer set. A single record per CDR3 protein comes from TCRdb applying MiXCR to the multiplex PCR reads. The top ten clones hold about 31% of a sample with about 500,000 distinct CDR3 sequences, about 16% of them seen once. The material sequenced was blood. These TCRs come from a woman between 25 and 40 years old with Graves' ophthalmopathy.

The V gene is TRBV9, the J gene TRBJ1-1; D call uncertain. The V end was cut by 3 bases, the J end by 0 bases, with 9 bases between. Germline V CDR1 and CDR2: SGDLS, YYNGEE. The CDR3 extends over 14 amino acids. The CDR3 region is CASSERVMNTEAFF. CDR3 sequence (DNA): TGTGCCAGCAGCGAGAGGGTTATGAACACTGAAGCTTTCTTT.

This clonotype was recorded many times. The V gene is TRBV6-1, the J gene TRBJ2-3; TRBD2 matches at 7 bases. Germline-derived CDR1 and CDR2 are MNHNS and SASEGT. V gave up 5 bases and J gave up 3 bases; unmatched junction bases: 8. The CDR3 contains 15 residues. CDR3 loop: CASSFTGGRTDTQYF. For the CDR3, the DNA is TGTGCCAGCAGTTTTACGGGAGGAAGGACAGATACGCAGTATTTT.

This clonotype appeared many times. The CDR3 here is CASSPETGGGQPQHF. The CDR3, as DNA: TGTGCCAGCAGCCCCGAGACAGGGGGCGGCCAGCCCCAGCATTTT. This rearrangement joins TRBV3-1 to TRBJ1-5; 10 bases fit TRBD1. The CDR3 has 15 residues. Germline CDR1 reads LGHDT; CDR2 reads YNNKEL (reference sequence). V shed 4 bases and J 7 bases; nucleotides not matched to a gene: 7.

In this sample, this clonotype turned up many times. This chain connects TRBV12-5 to TRBJ2-1, with 8 bases fitting TRBD1. Germline assignment: CDR1 LGHNT and CDR2 FRNRAP. J was trimmed by 3 bases and V by 3 bases; bases with no gene match: 1. The CDR3 extends over 14 amino acids. The CDR3 reads CASGFGQGYNEQFF. CDR3 sequence (DNA): TGTGCTAGTGGTTTCGGACAGGGCTACAATGAGCAGTTCTTC. Drawing the rest from reference TRBV12-5 and TRBJ2-1, the complete variable domain is DARVTQTPRHKVTEMGQEVTMRCQPILGHNTVFWYRQTMMQGLELLAYFRNRAPLDDSGMPKDRFSAEMPDATLATLKIQPSEPRDSAVYFCASGFGQGYNEQFFGPGTRLTVL.

The chain joins TRBV7-9 to TRBJ1-4; D uncertain. Germline V gene lookup returns CDR1 SEHNR and CDR2 FQNEAQ (reference sequence). The CDR3 spans 11 residues. V lost 11 bases and J 7 bases, leaving 11 bases between the germline ends. This chain's CDR3 is CAHQDGEKLFF. CDR3 in DNA: TGTGCCCATCAGGACGGTGAAAAACTGTTTTTT.

This clonotype was picked up a small number of times. V usage is TRBV20-1 and J usage is TRBJ2-7; maybe TRBD2 (5 bases). This CDR3 is built from 13 residues. Germline CDR1 DFQATT, CDR2 SNEGSKA (reference sequence). The V and J ends lost 6 bases and 1 base respectively, with 13 bases between them. The CDR3 DNA reads TGCAGTGCCCCGTCTAGCCCGTCCTACGAGCAGTACTTC. It is translated as CSAPSSPSYEQYF.

This clonotype showed up many times. CDR3 in amino acids: CASSLTSGHEQFF. CDR3 in DNA: TGTGCCAGCAGCTTGACTAGCGGTCATGAGCAGTTCTTC. J is TRBJ2-1 and V is TRBV7-2, with 9 positions matching TRBD2. J gave up 8 bases and V 3 bases, and 2 bases lay outside the gene matches. This CDR3 comprises 13 residues. Looked up from germline, CDR1 is SGHTA and CDR2 is FQGNSA.

As to this clonotype: Just one base apart from a much larger clone, this may be a read error. The conserved final phenylalanine or tryptophan is absent from the CDR3, which likely points to a read error. This chain joins TRBV9 and TRBJ2-1; no clear D gene. CDR3 length: 14 residues. With 0 bases removed from V and 2 bases from J, the gap between germline ends came to 6 bases. Germline V gene sequence: CDR1 SGDLS, CDR2 YYNGEE. CDR3 sequence (DNA): TGTGCCAGCAGCGTAGGTACTACCTACAATGAGCAGTTCCTC. Protein product: CASSVGTTYNEQFL.

In this sample, this clonotype turned up many times. The rearrangement uses TRBV19 and TRBJ2-5, with TRBD1 matching 9 bases. The CDR3 sequence is 13 residues long. Germline CDR1 and CDR2: LNHDA and SQIVND (reference sequence). J was trimmed by 4 bases and V by 10 bases; bases with no gene match: 7. The CDR3 coding sequence is TGTGCCACTAGGGACAGGGCGGGAGAGACCCAGTACTTC. Encoded protein: CATRDRAGETQYF.

This clonotype has at least ten counts. The chain employs TRBV7-6 and TRBJ2-1; D is perhaps TRBD2 (5 bases). The CDR3 is 14 residues long. Germline V lookup: CDR1 SGHVS, CDR2 FNYEAQ. V was cut by 1 base and J by 3 bases, with 7 bases left in between. CDR3 DNA sequence: TGTGCCAGCAGCTTAGGCGGGTACTACAATGAGCAGTTCTTC. Translating it yields CASSLGGYYNEQFF.

A few counts support this clonotype. A much larger clone differs from this one at a single base, so this may be a read error. The chain is built from TRBV7-2 and TRBJ2-3; D unresolved. This CDR3 comprises 13 residues. From germline, CDR1 is SGHTA and CDR2 FQGNSA. The CDR3 loop reads CASRVKGPDTRYF. The CDR3 DNA reads TGTGCCAGCAGGGTCAAAGGACCAGATACGCGGTATTTT.

This clonotype appeared many times. This sequence joins TRBV2 and TRBJ1-1; no reliable D call. V lost 6 bases to trimming and J lost 4 bases, with 9 bases between them. Germline V lookup: CDR1 SNHLY, CDR2 FYNNEI. This CDR3 region has 12 residues. Here the CDR3 reads CASSLSTTEAFF. DNA of the CDR3: TGTGCCAGCAGCCTCAGCACCACTGAAGCTTTCTTT.

This clonotype was seen a few times. The chain joins TRBV6-1 to TRBJ2-5, with D maybe TRBD1 (6 bases). Trimming took 6 bases from V and 12 from J, leaving 20 bases between them. The CDR3 contains 13 residues. The V gene's germline CDR1 is MNHNS and CDR2 SASEGT. CDR3 residues: CASRGKTGTGKYF. The CDR3 bases are TGTGCCAGCAGGGGAAAAACAGGAACAGGGAAGTACTTC.

This clonotype was detected a few times. The chain couples TRBV6-2 or TRBV6-3 to TRBJ2-3; D is uncertain. Trimming removed 4 bases from V and 4 bases from J, with 3 bases in between. In germline, CDR1 is MNHEY, CDR2 SVGEGT. The CDR3 sequence is 11 residues long. Written as DNA, the CDR3 is TGTGCCAGCAGTTGGCCAGATACGCAGTATTTT. This gives the protein CASSWPDTQYF.

There are many counts of this clonotype. The J gene is TRBJ2-3, the V gene TRBV27; possibly TRBD1 for D (5 bases). The germline V gene has CDR1 MNHEY and CDR2 SMNVEV (reference sequence). The CDR3 totals 15 residues. V was trimmed by 8 bases and J by 1 base, leaving 16 bases between them. The CDR3 protein is CASLSLGAGTDTQYF. CDR3 nucleotides: TGTGCCAGCTTATCGTTAGGGGCCGGCACAGATACGCAGTATTTT.

This clonotype was found many times. The chain uses TRBV7-2 and TRBJ2-1, with unresolved D. The germline gives CDR1 SGHTA, CDR2 FQGNSA. The CDR3 is 16 amino acids. Trimming shortened V by 7 bases and J by 0 bases, and 16 bases separated the two germline ends. CDR3 region: CASTLIPSRSYNEQFF. For the CDR3, the DNA is TGTGCCAGCACCCTAATCCCCTCTCGCTCCTACAATGAGCAGTTCTTC. Based on the CDR3 plus reference TRBV7-2 and TRBJ2-1, the full variable domain is GAGVSQSPSNKVTEKGKDVELRCDPISGHTALYWYRQSLGQGLEFLIYFQGNSAPDKSGLPSDRFSAERTGGSVSTLTIQRTQQEDSAVYLCASTLIPSRSYNEQFFGPGTRLTVL.

In this sample, this clonotype turned up many times. This chain uses TRBV2 with TRBJ2-3; D is possibly TRBD2 (5 bases). CDR3 length: 14 amino acids. Germline V gene sequence: CDR1 SNHLY, CDR2 FYNNEI. Trimming left V 6 bases short and J 8 bases short, with 18 bases between. CDR3 bases: TGTGCCAGCAGGGCGGACTCCCTCCTTTCTACGCAGTATTTT. It codes for CASRADSLLSTQYF. Complete variable domain (other parts from reference TRBV2 and TRBJ2-3): EPEVTQTPSHQVTQMGQEVILRCVPISNHLYFYWYRQILGQKVEFLVSFYNNEISEKSEIFDDQFSVERPDGSNFTLKIRSTKLEDSAMYFCASRADSLLSTQYFGPGTRLTVL.

As concerns this clonotype: It may be a read error: a sequence one base away is much more abundant. The chain uses TRBV30 and TRBJ1-4; no definite D call. The CDR3 length is 15 residues. Trimming removed 3 bases from V and 8 bases from J, with 19 bases in between. The germline CDR1 and CDR2 sequences are GTSNPN and SVGIG (reference sequence). In DNA form, the CDR3 reads TGTGCCTGGAGGGCGGGCCGACGGGCGAACGAAAAACTGTTTTTT. Its protein is CAWRAGRRANEKLFF.

This clonotype was detected a few times. V and J are TRBV7-6 and TRBJ2-3; 11 bases fit TRBD2. This CDR3 spans 17 amino acids. J was trimmed by 0 bases and V by 5 bases; bases with no gene match: 7. Germline CDR1 SGHVS, CDR2 FNYEAQ. The CDR3 DNA reads as TGTGCCAGCAGCCCCTCGGGACTAGCGGTTAGCACAGATACGCAGTATTTT. Its translation: CASSPSGLAVSTDTQYF.

The chain joins TRBV5-5 to TRBJ1-5; TRBD1 agrees at 11 bases. The CDR3 loop spans 16 amino acids. V lost 1 base, J lost 7 bases, and 7 bases stayed unmatched. Looked up from germline, CDR1 is SGHKS and CDR2 is YYEKEE (reference sequence). Written as DNA, the CDR3 is TGTGCCAGCAGCTTGCTCGGACAGGGGGCAGGGCAGCCCCAGCATTTT. This gives the protein CASSLLGQGAGQPQHF.

This clonotype was observed at least ten times. V gene TRBV7-8 combines with J gene TRBJ2-3, with a possible D match to TRBD2 (6 bases). Germline CDR1 reads SGHVS; CDR2 reads FQNEAQ. V was pared by 3 bases and J by 1 base, with 11 bases between. The CDR3 has 15 amino acids. The CDR3 nucleotides read TGTGCCAGCAGCTTGGGGGTAGCGGGCACAGATACGCAGTATTTT. It translates to CASSLGVAGTDTQYF.

The genes are TRBV4-2 and TRBJ2-7, with D uncertain. V was pared by 0 bases and J by 3 bases, with 12 bases between. Germline CDR1 and CDR2: LGHNA and YNFKEQ. The CDR3 totals 15 residues. CDR3 bases: TGTGCCAGCAGCCAAGATGCCGGGCCGAACTACGAGCAGTACTTC. Protein: CASSQDAGPNYEQYF.

This clonotype has at least ten counts. The chain joins TRBV12-3 or TRBV12-4 to TRBJ1-4, with D unclear. Trimming pared 3 bases from V and 8 bases from J, leaving 13 bases between. The CDR3 totals 14 residues. The CDR3, as DNA: TGTGCCAGCAGTTTTTGGCAGGCGCCAGAAAAACTGTTTTTT. Translating gives CASSFWQAPEKLFF.

This clonotype was seen ten or more times. V gene TRBV2 combines with J gene TRBJ2-1, with 7 positions matching TRBD1. This CDR3 has 15 residues. J was trimmed by 2 bases and V by 6 bases; bases with no gene match: 7. CDR1 SNHLY and CDR2 FYNNEI come from the germline V gene. The CDR3 region has the DNA TGTGCCAGCAGAGCTGACAGGGCCACCTACAATGAGCAGTTCTTC. Translation gives CASRADRATYNEQFF.